This T cell receptor (beta chain) was documented in a study of T cell repertoires in cytomegalovirus infection. Study summary: In public TCR beta signatures, there were indications of both CMV infection and matching HLA type. Findings of the study overall: Cumulated frequencies of public TCR beta families served to identify carriers of CMV plus the relevant HLA. Across the ex vivo response, the dominant clonotypes were HLA-C-restricted CMV-specific TCR beta clonotypes.

The CDR3 totals 13 residues. CDR1 and CDR2 (germline): MNHEY, SMNVEV (reference sequence). V shed 0 bases and J shed 7 bases, with 9 bases lying between them. This clonotype was found a few times. Its antigen is as yet unknown. TCRdb re-derived calls from the reads in MiXCR, one entry per CDR3 protein. The sample yields 500,000 or so distinct CDR3 sequences, approximately 15% seen once. This clonotype originated in a human donor in good health (CMV status not recorded). Some clones in this sample may be carry-over from other donors' samples. The chain recombines TRBV27 with TRBJ1-1; D not certain. Source material: CD8+ T cells from PBMCs. The CDR3: CASSLSYGGEAFF. In DNA form, the CDR3 reads TGTGCCAGCAGTTTATCTTACGGTGGTGAAGCTTTCTTT.